The rows below give T cell receptor beta chains drawn from one sample of a study of T cells in Graves' hyperthyroidism and ophthalmopathy. TCRdb processed the multiplex PCR reads anew with MiXCR; each CDR3 protein has one entry. The data show around 700,000 distinct CDR3 sequences, with about 35% seen just once and around 31% held by the top ten. Sequenced sample: blood. The receptor source for this set is a middle-aged woman with Graves' hyperthyroidism. Both conserved end residues are part of each CDR3. D genes are given only for firm matches. Size values are once, few and many counts, or a class for expanded clones, and some rows have none.

j_call v_call d_call clone_size cdr3_aa cdr3_nt
TRBJ1-6 TRBV29-1 NA many CSVQDSGYNSPLHF TGCAGCGTCCAAGACAGCGGCTATAATTCACCCCTCCACTTT
TRBJ1-2 TRBV19 NA NA CASSIVWPDNYGYTF TGTGCCAGTAGTATAGTATGGCCAGATAACTATGGCTACACCTTC
TRBJ1-1 TRBV3-1 NA NA CASSQVEFEAFF TGTGCCAGCAGCCAAGTTGAGTTTGAAGCTTTCTTT
TRBJ2-5 TRBV7-2 NA many CASSPPLTGETQYF TGTGCCAGCAGCCCCCCTTTAACGGGAGAGACCCAGTACTTC
TRBJ1-3 TRBV7-9 NA NA CTSSLAQGLGNTIYF TGTACCAGCAGCTTAGCGCAGGGCCTCGGAAACACCATATATTTT
TRBJ1-2 TRBV24-1 TRBD1 NA CATSETGGDYGYTF TGTGCCACCAGTGAGACAGGGGGCGACTATGGTTACACCTTC
TRBJ2-5 TRBV7-2 NA few CASSLMTGTETQYF TGTGCCAGCAGCTTGATGACCGGCACGGAGACCCAATACTTC
TRBJ1-5 TRBV2 NA few CASSRGRESNQPQHF TGTGCCAGCAGCCGGGGCAGGGAAAGCAATCAGCCCCAGCATTTT
TRBJ1-2 TRBV12-3/TRBV12-4 TRBD1 NA CASSGSGTGGHGYTF TGTGCCAGCAGTGGATCCGGGACAGGGGGCCATGGCTACACCTTC
TRBJ1-2 TRBV6-5 TRBD1 few CASSIARQGVNYGYTF TGTGCCAGCAGCATAGCCCGACAGGGGGTTAACTATGGCTACACCTTC
TRBJ2-2 TRBV4-1 NA NA CASSQEGLGTGELFF TGCGCCAGCAGCCAAGAGGGGCTGGGCACCGGGGAGCTGTTTTTT
TRBJ2-7 TRBV7-4 TRBD1 NA CASSPRGQRPYEQYF TGTGCCAGCAGCCCGAGGGGACAGAGACCCTACGAGCAGTACTTC
TRBJ2-7 TRBV7-9 NA NA CASSRATDGNTEQYF TGTGCCAGCAGCCGGGCAACGGACGGGAACACCGAGCAGTACTTC
TRBJ1-5 TRBV6-2/TRBV6-3 NA few CASSYSGQGAQPQHF TGTGCCAGCAGTTACTCAGGGCAGGGTGCCCAGCCCCAGCATTTT
TRBJ2-7 TRBV6-6 NA NA CASSSERTAKPYEQYF TGTGCCAGCAGTTCAGAGAGGACAGCCAAGCCTTACGAGCAGTACTTC
TRBJ1-1 TRBV29-1 NA NA CSVVTRGGVWRAFF TGCAGCGTCGTGACCAGGGGAGGGGTTTGGCGGGCTTTCTTT
TRBJ1-2 TRBV7-3 NA NA CASSPLGAEPPQGYTF TGTGCCAGCAGCCCTCTCGGTGCGGAGCCGCCTCAAGGCTACACCTTC
TRBJ1-6 TRBV5-4 NA NA CASTNAQGGNSPLHF TGTGCCAGCACGAACGCCCAGGGAGGGAATTCACCCCTCCACTTT
TRBJ1-1 TRBV6-1 NA NA CASVEGPNTEAFF TGTGCCAGCGTTGAAGGGCCGAACACTGAAGCTTTCTTT
TRBJ2-2 TRBV5-4 NA few CASSYRDLGELFF TGTGCCAGCAGCTACAGGGATCTCGGGGAGCTGTTTTTT
TRBJ1-5 TRBV2 TRBD1 many CASRGQGIQPQHF TGTGCCAGCAGGGGACAGGGCATTCAGCCCCAGCATTTT
TRBJ2-7 TRBV20-1 NA NA CSAGGLGTSYEQYF TGCAGTGCAGGAGGACTGGGGACGTCCTACGAGCAGTACTTC
TRBJ1-2 TRBV7-2 NA many CASSLGRVNYGYTF TGTGCCAGCAGCTTAGGGCGGGTGAACTATGGCTACACCTTC
TRBJ2-7 TRBV20-1 NA many CSANEPGQNYEQYF TGCAGTGCTAACGAACCGGGACAAAACTACGAGCAGTACTTC